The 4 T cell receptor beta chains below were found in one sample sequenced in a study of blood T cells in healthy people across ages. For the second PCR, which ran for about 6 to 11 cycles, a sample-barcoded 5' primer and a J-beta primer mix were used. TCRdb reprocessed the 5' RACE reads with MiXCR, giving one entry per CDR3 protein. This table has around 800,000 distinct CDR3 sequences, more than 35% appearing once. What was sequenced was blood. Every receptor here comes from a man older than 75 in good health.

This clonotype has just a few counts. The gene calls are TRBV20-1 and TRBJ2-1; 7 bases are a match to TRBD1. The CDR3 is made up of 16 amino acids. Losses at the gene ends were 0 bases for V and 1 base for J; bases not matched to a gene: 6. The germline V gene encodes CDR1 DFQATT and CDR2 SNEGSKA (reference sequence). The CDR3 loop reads CSARDSTGSSYNEQFF. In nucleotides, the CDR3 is TGCAGTGCTAGAGATTCGACAGGGTCGTCCTACAATGAGCAGTTCTTC.

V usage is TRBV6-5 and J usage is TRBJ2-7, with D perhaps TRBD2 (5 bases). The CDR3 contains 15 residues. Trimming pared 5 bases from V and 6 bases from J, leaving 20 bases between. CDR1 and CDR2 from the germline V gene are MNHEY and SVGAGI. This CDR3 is CASSQQEDPTFEQYF. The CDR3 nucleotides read TGTGCCAGCAGTCAGCAGGAGGACCCCACGTTCGAGCAGTACTTC.

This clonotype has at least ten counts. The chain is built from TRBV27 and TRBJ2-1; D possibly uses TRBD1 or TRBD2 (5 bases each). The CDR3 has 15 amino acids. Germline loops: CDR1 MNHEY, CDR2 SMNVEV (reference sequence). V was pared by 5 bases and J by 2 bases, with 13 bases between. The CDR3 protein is CASSSGRATYNEQFF. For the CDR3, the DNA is TGTGCCAGCAGTAGCGGCAGGGCTACCTACAATGAGCAGTTCTTC.

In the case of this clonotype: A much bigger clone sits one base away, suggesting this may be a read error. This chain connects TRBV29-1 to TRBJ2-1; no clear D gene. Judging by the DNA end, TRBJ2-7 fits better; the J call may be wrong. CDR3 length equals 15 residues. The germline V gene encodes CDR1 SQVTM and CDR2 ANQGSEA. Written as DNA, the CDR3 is TGCAGCGTTGAGAAGGATTATCCCTTGGGCGATGAGCAGTACTTC. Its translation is CSVEKDYPLGDEQYF.